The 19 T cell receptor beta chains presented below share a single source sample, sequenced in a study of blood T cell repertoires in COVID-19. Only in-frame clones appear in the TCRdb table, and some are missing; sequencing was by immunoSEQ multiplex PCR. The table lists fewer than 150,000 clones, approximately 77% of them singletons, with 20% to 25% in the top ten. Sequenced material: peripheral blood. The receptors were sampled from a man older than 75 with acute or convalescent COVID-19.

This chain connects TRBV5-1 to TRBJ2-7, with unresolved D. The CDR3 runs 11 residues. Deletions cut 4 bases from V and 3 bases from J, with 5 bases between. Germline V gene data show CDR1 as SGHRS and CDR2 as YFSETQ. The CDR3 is CASSTDYEQYF. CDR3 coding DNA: TGCGCCAGCAGCACAGACTACGAGCAGTACTTC.

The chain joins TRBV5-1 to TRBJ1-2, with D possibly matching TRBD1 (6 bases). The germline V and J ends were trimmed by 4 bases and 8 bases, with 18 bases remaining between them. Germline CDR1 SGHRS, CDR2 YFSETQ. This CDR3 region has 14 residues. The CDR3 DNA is TGCGCCAGCAGCATGGACAGCAGGGAGGAAGGCTACACCTTC. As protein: CASSMDSREEGYTF.

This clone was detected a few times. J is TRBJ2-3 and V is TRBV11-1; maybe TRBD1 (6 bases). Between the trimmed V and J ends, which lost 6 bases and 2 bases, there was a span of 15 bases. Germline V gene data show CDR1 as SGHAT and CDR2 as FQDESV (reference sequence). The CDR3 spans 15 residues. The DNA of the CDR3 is TGTGCCAGCAGTGACCCGGGACATTACACAGATACGCAGTATTTT. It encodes CASSDPGHYTDTQYF.

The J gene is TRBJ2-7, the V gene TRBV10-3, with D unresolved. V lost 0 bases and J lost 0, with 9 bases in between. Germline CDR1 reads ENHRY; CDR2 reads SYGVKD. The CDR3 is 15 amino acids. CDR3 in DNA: TGTGCCATCAGTGAGTCGACGCGGAGCTCCTACGAGCAGTACTTC. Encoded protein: CAISESTRSSYEQYF.

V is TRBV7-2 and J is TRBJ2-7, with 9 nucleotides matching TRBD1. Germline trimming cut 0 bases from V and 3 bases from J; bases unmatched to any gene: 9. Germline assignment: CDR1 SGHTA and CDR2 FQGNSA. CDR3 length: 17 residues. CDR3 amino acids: CASSLALFGTGNYEQYF. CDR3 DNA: TGTGCCAGCAGCTTAGCCCTATTCGGGACAGGGAACTACGAGCAGTACTTC. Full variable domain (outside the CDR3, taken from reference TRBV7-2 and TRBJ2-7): GAGVSQSPSNKVTEKGKDVELRCDPISGHTALYWYRQSLGQGLEFLIYFQGNSAPDKSGLPSDRFSAERTGGSVSTLTIQRTQQEDSAVYLCASSLALFGTGNYEQYFGPGTRLTVT.

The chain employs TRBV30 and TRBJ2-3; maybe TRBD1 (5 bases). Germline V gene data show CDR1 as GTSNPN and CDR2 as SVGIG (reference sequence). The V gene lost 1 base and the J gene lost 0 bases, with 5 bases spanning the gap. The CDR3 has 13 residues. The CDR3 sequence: CAWSGQSTDTQYF. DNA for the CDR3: TGTGCCTGGAGTGGACAGAGCACAGATACGCAGTATTTT.

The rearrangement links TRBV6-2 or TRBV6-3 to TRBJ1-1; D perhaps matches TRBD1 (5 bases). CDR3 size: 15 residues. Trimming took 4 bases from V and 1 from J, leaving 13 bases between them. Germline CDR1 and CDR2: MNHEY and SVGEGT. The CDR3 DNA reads TGTGCCAGCAGTTCCCGTGGAGGGGCGAACACTGAAGCTTTCTTT. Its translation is CASSSRGGANTEAFF.

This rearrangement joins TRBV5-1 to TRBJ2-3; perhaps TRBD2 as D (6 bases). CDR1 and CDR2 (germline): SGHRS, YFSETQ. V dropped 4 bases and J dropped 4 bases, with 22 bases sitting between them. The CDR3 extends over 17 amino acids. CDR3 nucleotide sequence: TGCGCCAGCAGCCTTCTGGGACTCCCTATTCGTCCAGATACGCAGTATTTT. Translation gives CASSLLGLPIRPDTQYF.

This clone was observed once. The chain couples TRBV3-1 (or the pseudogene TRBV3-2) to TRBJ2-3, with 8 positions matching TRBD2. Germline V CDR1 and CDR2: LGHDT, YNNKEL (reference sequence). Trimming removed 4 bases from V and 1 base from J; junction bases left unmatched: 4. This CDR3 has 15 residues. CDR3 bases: TGTGCCAGCAGCCCCGGACTAGCAGGCACAGATACGCAGTATTTT. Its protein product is CASSPGLAGTDTQYF.

The CDR3 reads CASSLNREQFF. The CDR3 DNA is TGTGCCAGCAGTCTGAACAGAGAGCAGTTCTTC. The V and J genes are TRBV27 and TRBJ2-1; D remains unclear. This CDR3 comprises 11 residues. Germline V gene lookup returns CDR1 MNHEY and CDR2 SMNVEV (reference sequence). The V end lost 5 bases, the J end lost 10 bases, and 9 bases lay between the germline ends.

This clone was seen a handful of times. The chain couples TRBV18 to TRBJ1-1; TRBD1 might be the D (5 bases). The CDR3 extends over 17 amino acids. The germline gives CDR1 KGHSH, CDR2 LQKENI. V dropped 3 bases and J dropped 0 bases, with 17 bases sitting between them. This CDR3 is CASSPRVAGQLNTEAFF. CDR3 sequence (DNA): TGTGCCAGCTCACCCAGGGTCGCCGGGCAGCTGAACACTGAAGCTTTCTTT.

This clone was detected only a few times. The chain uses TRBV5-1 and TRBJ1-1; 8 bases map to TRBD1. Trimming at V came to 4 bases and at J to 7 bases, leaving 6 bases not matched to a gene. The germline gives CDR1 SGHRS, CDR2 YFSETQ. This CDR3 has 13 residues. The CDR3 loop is CASSAGTGLEAFF. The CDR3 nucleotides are TGCGCCAGCAGCGCCGGGACAGGACTTGAAGCTTTCTTT. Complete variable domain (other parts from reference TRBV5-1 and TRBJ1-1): KAGVTQTPRYLIKTRGQQVTLSCSPISGHRSVSWYQQTPGQGLQFLFEYFSETQRNKGNFPGRFSGRQFSNSRSEMNVSTLELGDSALYLCASSAGTGLEAFFGQGTRLTVV.

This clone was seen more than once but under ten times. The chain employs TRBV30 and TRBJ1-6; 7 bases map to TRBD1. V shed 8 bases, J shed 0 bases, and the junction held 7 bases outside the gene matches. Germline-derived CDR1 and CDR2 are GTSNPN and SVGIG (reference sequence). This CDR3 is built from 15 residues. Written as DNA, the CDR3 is TGTGCCGGGACAGACTCGAGCTCCTATAATTCACCCCTCCACTTT. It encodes CAGTDSSSYNSPLHF. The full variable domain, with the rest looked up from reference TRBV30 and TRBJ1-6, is SQTIHQWPATLVQPVGSPLSLECTVEGTSNPNLYWYRQAAGRGLQLLFYSVGIGQISSEVPQNLSASRPQDRQFILSSKKLLLSDSGFYLCAGTDSSSYNSPLHFGNGTRLTVT.

CDR3 DNA: TGTGCCAGCAGCTTAGTCACAGGGGGCAGTTCTGGAAACACCATATATTTT. Amino acids: CASSLVTGGSSGNTIYF. The chain couples TRBV11-2 to TRBJ1-3; 9 bases agree with TRBD1. CDR1 and CDR2 from the germline V gene are SGHAT and FQNNGV. V dropped 1 base and J dropped 1; count of bases not matched to a gene: 5. The CDR3 loop spans 17 amino acids.

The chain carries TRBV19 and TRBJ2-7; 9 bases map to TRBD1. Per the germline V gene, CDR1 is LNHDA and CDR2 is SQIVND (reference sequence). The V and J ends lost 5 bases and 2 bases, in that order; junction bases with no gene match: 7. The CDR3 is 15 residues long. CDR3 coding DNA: TGTGCCAGTAGTCCCGACAGGGGGATGGCCTACGAGCAGTACTTC. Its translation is CASSPDRGMAYEQYF.

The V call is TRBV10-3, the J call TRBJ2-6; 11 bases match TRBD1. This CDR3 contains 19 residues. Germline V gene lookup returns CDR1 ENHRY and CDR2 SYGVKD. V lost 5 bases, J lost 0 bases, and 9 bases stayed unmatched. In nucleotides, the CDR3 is TGTGCCATCAGTCTGAAGGGACAGGGGGATTTCTCTGGGGCCAACGTCCTGACTTTC. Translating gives CAISLKGQGDFSGANVLTF.

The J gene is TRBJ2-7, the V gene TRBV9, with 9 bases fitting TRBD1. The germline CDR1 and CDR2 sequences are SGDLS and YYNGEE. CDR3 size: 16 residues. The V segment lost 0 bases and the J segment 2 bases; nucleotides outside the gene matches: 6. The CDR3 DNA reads TGTGCCAGCAGCGTAGAGGAGAGGACAGGGGCCTACGAGCAGTACTTC. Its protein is CASSVEERTGAYEQYF.

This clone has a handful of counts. CDR3 bases: TGTGCCAGCAGCTTAGCAGGACAGGCCTCCTACGAGCAGTACTTC. Protein sequence: CASSLAGQASYEQYF. V is TRBV7-9 and J is TRBJ2-7; 7 positions match TRBD1. This CDR3 is built from 15 residues. The J segment lost 0 bases and the V segment lost 0 bases, leaving 2 bases of the junction unmatched. Germline lookup yields CDR1 SEHNR and CDR2 FQNEAQ (reference sequence).

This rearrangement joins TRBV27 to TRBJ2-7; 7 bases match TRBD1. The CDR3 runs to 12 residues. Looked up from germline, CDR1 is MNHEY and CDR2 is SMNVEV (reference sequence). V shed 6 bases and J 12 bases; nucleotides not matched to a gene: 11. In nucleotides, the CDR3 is TGTGCCAGCAGGACAGGGAGCCTGCGTTGGTACTTC. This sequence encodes CASRTGSLRWYF.